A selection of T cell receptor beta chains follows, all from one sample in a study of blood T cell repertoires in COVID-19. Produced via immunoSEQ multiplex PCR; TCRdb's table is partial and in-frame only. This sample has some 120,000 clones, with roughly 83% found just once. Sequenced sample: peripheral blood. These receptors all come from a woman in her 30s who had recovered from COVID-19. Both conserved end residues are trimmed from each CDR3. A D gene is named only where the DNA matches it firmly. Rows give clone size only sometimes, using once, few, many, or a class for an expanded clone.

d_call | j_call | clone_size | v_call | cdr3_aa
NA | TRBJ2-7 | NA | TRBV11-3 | ASSQGDREQY
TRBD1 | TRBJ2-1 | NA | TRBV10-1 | ASSEFRGDRDRSEQF
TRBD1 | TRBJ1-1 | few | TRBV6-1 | ASSDQGQERTEAF
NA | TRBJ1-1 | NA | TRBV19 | ASSIAPYMNTEAF
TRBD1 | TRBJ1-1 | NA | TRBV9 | ASSYGQGDTEAF
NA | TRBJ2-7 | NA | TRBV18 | ASSPSSSYEQY
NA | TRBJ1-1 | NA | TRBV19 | ASSISGLWGTEAF
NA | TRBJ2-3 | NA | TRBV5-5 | ASSLTGGDTQY
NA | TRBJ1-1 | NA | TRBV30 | AWSTGVEAF
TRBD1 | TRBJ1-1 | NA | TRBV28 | ATLPWAGGTEAF
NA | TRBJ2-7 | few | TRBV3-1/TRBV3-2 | ASSQEFAREQY
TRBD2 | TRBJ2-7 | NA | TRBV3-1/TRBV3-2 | ASSQDRGDEQY
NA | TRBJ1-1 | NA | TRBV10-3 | AISESGQGRGNTEAF
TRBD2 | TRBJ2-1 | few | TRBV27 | ASSLGPGGGSSYNEQF
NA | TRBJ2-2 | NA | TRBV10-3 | AISESPIRGPNTGELF
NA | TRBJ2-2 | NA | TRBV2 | ASHRTANTGELF
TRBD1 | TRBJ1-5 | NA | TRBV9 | ASSVGQGTNQPQH
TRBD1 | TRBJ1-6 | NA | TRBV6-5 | ASSLETGFGSPLH
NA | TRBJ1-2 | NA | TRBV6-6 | ASSADTTNGYT
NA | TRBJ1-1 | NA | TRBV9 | ASSVYYNTEAF
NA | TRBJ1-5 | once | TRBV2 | ASSDKQGGNQPQH
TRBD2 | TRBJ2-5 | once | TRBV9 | ASSADGGRETQY
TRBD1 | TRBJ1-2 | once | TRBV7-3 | ASSLDSRGNGYT
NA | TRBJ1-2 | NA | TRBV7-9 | ASSSSDKGANYGYT
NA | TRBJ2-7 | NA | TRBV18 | ASSPGAYEQY
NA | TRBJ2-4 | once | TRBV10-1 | ASSGPGEAKNIQY
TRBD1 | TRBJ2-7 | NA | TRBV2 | ASSAIQGLKGNEQY
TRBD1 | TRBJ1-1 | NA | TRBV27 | ASSTNRGTDTEAF
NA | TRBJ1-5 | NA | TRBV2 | ASTLRGSQPQH
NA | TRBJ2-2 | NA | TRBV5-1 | ASKQEIANTGELF
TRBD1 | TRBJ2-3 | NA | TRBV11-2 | ASSLGTGTDTQY
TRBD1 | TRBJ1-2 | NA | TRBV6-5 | ASSYLTGEDGYT
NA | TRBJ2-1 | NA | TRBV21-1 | ASSKGRASGSEGNEQF
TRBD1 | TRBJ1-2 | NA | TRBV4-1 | ASSQEVDRAYGYT
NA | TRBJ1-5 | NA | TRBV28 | ASSWGRRGSNQPQH
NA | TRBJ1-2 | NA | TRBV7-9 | ASSLAWLDAYGYT
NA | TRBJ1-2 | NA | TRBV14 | ASSLLVGGANYGYT
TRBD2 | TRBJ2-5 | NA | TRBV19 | ASSGRGVKETQY
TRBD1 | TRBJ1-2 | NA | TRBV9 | ASRPGQGVDGYT
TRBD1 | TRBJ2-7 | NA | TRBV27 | ASRDRGPLYEQY
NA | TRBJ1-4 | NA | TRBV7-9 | ATLSREKLF
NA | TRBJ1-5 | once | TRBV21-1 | ASSTTTADQPQH
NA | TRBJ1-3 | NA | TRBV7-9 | ASRPTASSGNTIY
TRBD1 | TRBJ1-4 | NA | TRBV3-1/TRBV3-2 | ASSQGDSPNEKLF
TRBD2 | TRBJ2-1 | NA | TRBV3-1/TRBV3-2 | ASSLTAGGNNEQF
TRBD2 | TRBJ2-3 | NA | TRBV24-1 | ATSLGLAGTDTQY
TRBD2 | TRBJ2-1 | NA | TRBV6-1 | ASSEEPSGGLWNEQF
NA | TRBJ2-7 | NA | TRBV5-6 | ASSLSRRGPNEQY
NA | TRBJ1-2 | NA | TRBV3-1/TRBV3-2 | ASSQTGLRGYT
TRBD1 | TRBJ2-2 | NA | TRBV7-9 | ASSFAGTGRTGELF
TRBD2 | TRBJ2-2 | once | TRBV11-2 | ASSFLASGTGELF
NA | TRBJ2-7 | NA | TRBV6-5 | ASRTTGAYEQY
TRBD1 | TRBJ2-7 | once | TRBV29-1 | SVEALGQGNYEQY
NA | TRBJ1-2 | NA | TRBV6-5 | ASSWDIDTYGYT
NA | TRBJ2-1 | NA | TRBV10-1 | ASSVGGLGKSNNEQF